The rows below give T cell receptor beta chains drawn from one sample of a study of cytomegalovirus exposure and HLA in healthy donors. Clones were sequenced by immunoSEQ multiplex PCR, and TCRdb holds only the in-frame ones, with some missing. Among about 170,000 clones listed, roughly nine tenths were seen once. Input material: PBMCs. The receptors originated from a woman aged 25-40 years in good health and CMV-seronegative. Each CDR3 is given without its conserved first and last residue. A D gene is named only where the DNA matches it firmly.

>TRBV5-1|TRBJ1-3|.
ASSLGGKTGNTIY
>TRBV9|TRBJ1-4|TRBD1
ASSVGQANEKLF
>TRBV19|TRBJ1-5|.
ASSIGPPEAQH
>TRBV9|TRBJ2-5|TRBD2
ASSANQAGLAGGDQETQY
>TRBV19|TRBJ1-1|.
ASSPADYKNTEAF
>TRBV28|TRBJ2-7|TRBD2
ASSQGYSGMYEQY
>TRBV30|TRBJ2-1|TRBD2
AWKWGTSIDEQF
>TRBV7-2|TRBJ2-3|.
ASSLTQRLTDTQY
>TRBV29-1|TRBJ2-1|.
SVDGRGRNEQF
>TRBV6-4|TRBJ2-1|.
ASSVSGNSPLYEQF
>TRBV5-1|TRBJ2-7|.
ASSLGFQQRDVPYEQY
>TRBV19|TRBJ2-1|.
ASSLRGAYNEQF
>TRBV19|TRBJ2-1|TRBD2
ASGLAGGLEQF
>TRBV5-4|TRBJ1-1|.
ASSLDTLGAF
>TRBV7-8|TRBJ1-2|.
ASSTGKNYGYT
>TRBV7-9|TRBJ1-5|.
ASSLDGFNQPQH
>TRBV2|TRBJ2-3|TRBD2
ASRRLAEGTDTQY
>TRBV2|TRBJ2-7|TRBD1
ASSEGTGRLEQY
>TRBV7-2|TRBJ2-5|TRBD2
ASSLGLAGQETQY
>TRBV6-1|TRBJ2-1|TRBD2
ASSQAGGIYNEQF
>TRBV25-1|TRBJ2-5|TRBD2
ASSEFRKGLAGETQY
>TRBV9|TRBJ2-3|TRBD2
ASSGVSRGGTDTQY
>TRBV4-2|TRBJ2-7|.
ASSQSSIGFEQY
>TRBV6-1|TRBJ2-1|TRBD2
ASSEGLALGYNEQF
>TRBV28|TRBJ1-2|.
ASSSGGEGYGYT
>TRBV5-4|TRBJ1-1|.
ASSPGGRAAF
>TRBV6-1|TRBJ2-5|.
ASSEHSGGGRQETQY
>TRBV7-2|TRBJ1-1|.
ASSLTGKGEAF
>TRBV7-9|TRBJ1-6|.
ASSLESENSPLH
>TRBV29-1|TRBJ1-1|TRBD1
SVAGQPQGAF
>TRBV18|TRBJ2-1|TRBD1
ASSPGQGNDNEQF
>TRBV6-5|TRBJ2-7|.
ASSTGSHEQY
>TRBV9|TRBJ1-3|.
ASSDSSGNTIY
>TRBV6-1|TRBJ1-3|TRBD1
ASRGQGVSGNTIY
>TRBV7-2|TRBJ2-6|.
ASSPKAGEAGANVLT
>TRBV29-1|TRBJ2-7|.
SVEDTFDEQY
>TRBV6-5|TRBJ2-7|.
ASSYSLGDNPYEQY
>TRBV27|TRBJ2-1|.
ASSSVFGASNEQF
>TRBV27|TRBJ1-2|.
ASSFSRVGNYGYT
>TRBV19|TRBJ1-5|TRBD1
ASSLTGGYQPQH
>TRBV7-3|TRBJ2-2|.
ASSLVTGGAGELF
>TRBV19|TRBJ1-1|TRBD1
ASSSGTGSKAF
>TRBV6-5|TRBJ1-2|TRBD1
ASSDKGQGCYT
>TRBV10-3|TRBJ2-7|TRBD1
AISDSRTGSYEQY
>TRBV15|TRBJ1-4|.
ATSRDRGSEKLF
>TRBV2|TRBJ1-2|TRBD1
ASRDSGSYGYT
>TRBV4-2|TRBJ1-6|TRBD1
ASSQEPSGQGGSPLH
>TRBV7-2|TRBJ2-7|TRBD1
ASSSGYPTGPRHEQY
>TRBV11-3|TRBJ2-3|TRBD2
ASSLGLAGVERDTQY
>TRBV18|TRBJ2-2|.
ASSQTNIANTGELF
>TRBV6-1|TRBJ2-2|TRBD2
ASSEARGGAIGELF
>TRBV5-1|TRBJ1-2|TRBD1
ASRGDSNYGYT